The clone carrying this T cell receptor beta chain was seen many times. Its target is not known. The data were taken from a study of post-analysis software for immune sequencing data. The CDR3 sequence is 13 residues long. Germline lookup yields CDR1 MGHRA and CDR2 YSYEKL. Trimming removed 1 base from V and 3 bases from J, with 7 bases in between. General study results and limits: Four to six TRBV segments were more frequent in patients than controls; TRBV5-6, TRBV5-1 and TRBV20-1 belonged to this group.

Sequencing libraries made from TCR beta cDNA carried unique molecular identifiers. TCRdb recomputed calls from the PCR reads with MiXCR, one row per CDR3 protein. The table includes roughly 410,000 distinct CDR3 sequences, about a third detected once. The sequence came from a girl aged 10 to 17 with multiple sclerosis. Source material: blood. The V gene is TRBV4-1, the J gene TRBJ2-7, with D tentatively TRBD1 (6 bases). CDR3 in DNA: TGCGCCAGCAGCCAAGTACAGGGCTACGAGCAGTACTTC. Protein product: CASSQVQGYEQYF.